Following are 26 T cell receptor beta chains from one sample sequenced in a study of human T cells and chemical hapten exposure. TCRdb itself ran the RACE reads through MiXCR, one entry per CDR3 protein. The table shows about 120,000 distinct CDR3 sequences, with approximately 10% occurring only once. Time point here: patch test 3, about 24 weeks after DPC sensitization. Treatment reported: therapeutic diphenylcyclopropenone sensitization with weekly scalp DPC. This specimen consisted of whole blood, obtained in connection with sensitization to the hapten diphenylcyclopropenone (DPC). The receptors were sampled from a woman in her forties or fifties with alopecia areata. Some clones in this sample may be carry-over from other donors' samples.

This clonotype turned up a few times. This chain connects TRBV12-3 or TRBV12-4 to TRBJ2-5, with TRBD1 identical over 8 bases. With 5 bases clipped from V and 7 bases from J, the junction kept 3 bases outside the gene matches. This CDR3 is built from 12 residues. The CDR3 DNA reads TGTGCCAGCAGTACCGACAGGGGGACCCAGTACTTC. This sequence encodes CASSTDRGTQYF.

The V call is TRBV20-1, the J call TRBJ2-1; 12 nucleotides match TRBD2. This CDR3 is built from 16 residues. Germline-derived CDR1 and CDR2 are DFQATT and SNEGSKA (reference sequence). The V and J ends lost 4 bases and 1 base, in that order; junction bases with no gene match: 5. CDR3 in DNA: TGCAGTGCTATACTAGCGGGAGGATTATCCTACAATGAGCAGTTCTTC. Its protein product is CSAILAGGLSYNEQFF.

The rearrangement joins TRBV12-3 or TRBV12-4 to TRBJ1-3, with D possibly matching TRBD1 (5 bases). CDR3 length equals 16 residues. Trimming removed 6 bases from V and 3 bases from J, with 18 bases in between. Here the CDR3 DNA reads TGTGCCAGCAGCAACCGTTTACAGGCTTTTGGAAACACCATATATTTT. It specifies CASSNRLQAFGNTIYF.

There are a few counts of this clonotype. J is TRBJ2-2 and V is TRBV5-1; 10 bases are shared with TRBD2. V was clipped by 0 bases and J by 5 bases; unmatched bases: 7. Germline lookup yields CDR1 SGHRS and CDR2 YFSETQ. This CDR3 is 17 amino acids long. CDR3 sequence reads: CASSLGLAGARTGELFF. Written as DNA, the CDR3 is TGCGCCAGCAGCTTGGGGCTAGCGGGAGCCCGAACCGGGGAGCTGTTTTTT.

CDR3 DNA: TGCGCCAGCAGCTCCGGACAGGAAGGGCCCAGCGCTTTCTTT. Translating gives CASSSGQEGPSAFF. The chain recombines TRBV5-1 with TRBJ1-1, with 7 bases lining up with TRBD1. The V gene end was trimmed by 3 bases and the J gene end by 11 bases; junction bases not matched to a gene: 13. Germline V gene data show CDR1 as SGHRS and CDR2 as YFSETQ. The CDR3 runs 14 residues.

This clonotype has at least ten counts. The CDR3, as DNA: TGTGCCTGGAGTGTCTCGGGGAGCTCCTACAATGAGCAGTTCTTC. It translates to CAWSVSGSSYNEQFF. The chain is built from TRBV30 and TRBJ2-1; D is possibly TRBD2 (5 bases). The CDR3 is made up of 15 amino acids. Trimming left V 0 bases short and J 0 bases short, with 9 bases between. Germline CDR1 and CDR2: GTSNPN and SVGIG (reference sequence).

This clonotype was seen a handful of times. This chain uses TRBV2 with TRBJ1-1; no reliable D call. The CDR3 sequence is 13 residues long. Trimming cost V 1 base and J 6 bases, with 9 bases left between them. CDR1 is SNHLY and CDR2 is FYNNEI in the germline V gene. CDR3 coding DNA: TGTGCCAGCAGTGAAGAAGTAAACGCTGAAGCTTTCTTT. Protein: CASSEEVNAEAFF.

At least ten counts were recorded for this clonotype. The V call is TRBV12-3 or TRBV12-4, the J call TRBJ2-1; D call uncertain. Between the trimmed V and J ends, which lost 4 bases and 1 base, there was a span of 5 bases. This CDR3 has 13 amino acids. The CDR3 reads CASSSGSYNEQFF. Here the CDR3 DNA reads TGTGCCAGCAGTTCGGGTTCCTACAATGAGCAGTTCTTC.

The chain recombines TRBV6-2 or TRBV6-3 with TRBJ1-6; TRBD1 is a possible D gene (6 bases). V lost 6 bases and J lost 8, with 20 bases in between. Per germline, CDR1 MNHEY and CDR2 SVGEGT. This CDR3 spans 16 amino acids. CDR3 in amino acids: CASSYLQGTLDSPLHF. CDR3 bases: TGTGCCAGCAGCTACCTACAGGGCACTCTCGATTCACCCCTCCACTTT.

This clonotype was seen only a few times. V is TRBV6-2 or TRBV6-3 and J is TRBJ1-3; D is unresolved. Trimming pared 8 bases from V and 4 bases from J, leaving 12 bases between. This CDR3 has 13 residues. CDR1 and CDR2 from the germline V gene are MNHEY and SVGEGT. The CDR3 nucleotides read TGTGCCAGCGGCGAAACGACAGGAAACACCATATATTTT. It specifies CASGETTGNTIYF.

The table lists this clonotype with a few counts. The chain couples TRBV12-3 or TRBV12-4 to TRBJ2-7; no firm D call. V lost 3 bases to trimming and J lost 4 bases, with 13 bases between them. The CDR3 sequence is 14 residues long. CDR3 in DNA: TGTGCCAGCAGTTTGAGTCCCGCTGGGTACGAGCAGTACTTC. This gives the protein CASSLSPAGYEQYF.

This clonotype was recorded a few times. The chain couples TRBV2 to TRBJ1-5; TRBD1 aligns across 9 bases. V shed 6 bases and J 7 bases; nucleotides not matched to a gene: 7. Germline CDR1 and CDR2: SNHLY and FYNNEI. This CDR3 has 14 residues. CDR3 in amino acids: CASSRTGVQQPQHF. In DNA, the CDR3 is TGTGCCAGCAGCAGGACAGGGGTGCAGCAGCCCCAGCATTTT. Combining the CDR3 with reference TRBV2 and TRBJ1-5 gives the whole variable domain EPEVTQTPSHQVTQMGQEVILRCVPISNHLYFYWYRQILGQKVEFLVSFYNNEISEKSEIFDDQFSVERPDGSNFTLKIRSTKLEDSAMYFCASSRTGVQQPQHFGDGTRLSIL.

The chain uses TRBV20-1 and TRBJ2-7; 7 bases map to TRBD1. The CDR3 contains 14 residues. Germline V lookup: CDR1 DFQATT, CDR2 SNEGSKA (reference sequence). Trimming cost V 5 bases and J 1 base; bases outside gene matches: 8. The CDR3 here is CSAVRDSVSYEQYF. The DNA of the CDR3 is TGCAGTGCTGTCCGGGACAGTGTTTCCTACGAGCAGTACTTC.

The chain has TRBV6-5 and TRBJ1-5, with D perhaps matching TRBD1 (5 bases). The ends were cut back, 2 bases at V and 2 bases at J, with 7 bases in the middle. This CDR3 is 14 amino acids long. Per the germline V gene, CDR1 is MNHEY and CDR2 is SVGAGI. CDR3 sequence reads: CASSYGAGNQPQHF. In nucleotides, the CDR3 is TGTGCCAGCAGTTACGGGGCGGGCAATCAGCCCCAGCATTTT.

V gene TRBV18 combines with J gene TRBJ2-1, with 7 bases that match TRBD1. This CDR3 is built from 15 residues. V lost 5 bases and J lost 8; bases outside the gene matches: 12. Per germline, CDR1 KGHSH and CDR2 LQKENI. In nucleotides, the CDR3 is TGTGCCAGCTCATCGAGACAGGGTCGGCAGGATGAGCAGTTCTTC. Its protein is CASSSRQGRQDEQFF.

This clonotype was picked up a small number of times. The chain joins TRBV21-1 to TRBJ1-1; the DNA was not used to check the table's D call, TRBD1. TRBV21-1 constitutes a pseudogene. This CDR3 comprises 17 residues. The CDR3 DNA reads TGTGCCAGCAGCACCCTTCCATTGACAGGGCGGGACACTGAAGCTTTCTTT. Protein sequence: CASSTLPLTGRDTEAFF.

The rearrangement uses TRBV4-3 and TRBJ1-1; 7 bases line up with TRBD1. This CDR3 region has 17 residues. V lost 0 bases to trimming and J lost 4 bases; unmatched junction nucleotides: 11. Germline V gene data show CDR1 as LGHNA and CDR2 as YSLEER. Here the CDR3 reads CASSQEVRQGAGTEAFF. The CDR3 region has the DNA TGCGCCAGCAGCCAAGAAGTGAGACAGGGAGCCGGCACTGAAGCTTTCTTT.

This clonotype came up many times. V usage is TRBV4-2 and J usage is TRBJ2-1; 8 bases line up with TRBD2. J was trimmed by 8 bases and V by 8 bases; bases with no gene match: 11. The CDR3 has 14 residues. Germline assignment: CDR1 LGHNA and CDR2 YNFKEQ. The CDR3 bases are TGTGCCAGCGGGAACGGGGGGGCGAGGGATGAGCAGTTCTTC. It encodes CASGNGGARDEQFF.

The chain has TRBV7-8 and TRBJ1-3; D might be TRBD1 (6 bases). V shed 7 bases and J shed 9 bases, with 22 bases lying between them. CDR1 is SGHVS, CDR2 FQNEAQ, per germline. There are 15 residues in the CDR3. CDR3 sequence reads: CASTPFTGLGGTIYF. DNA for the CDR3: TGTGCCAGCACCCCTTTTACAGGGCTGGGAGGCACCATATATTTT.

This clonotype was observed a handful of times. The rearrangement uses TRBV18 and TRBJ2-7; 7 nucleotides match TRBD2. After removal of 3 bases from V and 2 bases from J, the junction contained 4 bases not matched to a gene. Germline V lookup: CDR1 KGHSH, CDR2 LQKENI. The CDR3 contains 14 residues. The CDR3 DNA reads as TGTGCCAGCTCACCCGGGACTACAACCTACGAGCAGTACTTC. This translates into CASSPGTTTYEQYF.

The chain carries TRBV7-9 and TRBJ1-1, with D perhaps matching TRBD1 (5 bases). The CDR3 spans 15 residues. V was clipped by 4 bases and J by 7 bases, with 19 bases between them. CDR1 SEHNR and CDR2 FQNEAQ come from the germline V gene (reference sequence). CDR3 sequence: CASSSTGVGRNEAFF. For the CDR3, the DNA is TGTGCCAGCAGCTCCACAGGAGTCGGTCGGAATGAAGCTTTCTTT. The full variable domain, rest sourced from reference TRBV7-9 and TRBJ1-1, is DTGVSQNPRHKITKRGQNVTFRCDPISEHNRLYWYRQTLGQGPEFLTYFQNEAQLEKSRLLSDRFSAERPKGSFSTLEIQRTEQGDSAMYLCASSSTGVGRNEAFFGQGTRLTVV.

This clonotype occurred a few times. V gene TRBV5-5 combines with J gene TRBJ2-3, with 7 bases identical to TRBD2. Trimming cost V 2 bases and J 4 bases; bases outside gene matches: 4. The germline V gene has CDR1 SGHKS and CDR2 YYEKEE (reference sequence). The CDR3 runs 14 residues. The CDR3 bases are TGTGCCAGCAGCTTTGGGGGGGAGGCAGATACGCAGTATTTT. It specifies CASSFGGEADTQYF.

The genes are TRBV6-5 and TRBJ2-2; TRBD2 is a possible D gene (6 bases). CDR3 length equals 14 residues. CDR1 is MNHEY and CDR2 is SVGAGI in the germline V gene. V gave up 6 bases and J gave up 3 bases, with 11 bases separating them. CDR3 in DNA: TGTGCCAGCAGCGGGACTTCCTACACCGGGGAGCTGTTTTTT. This codes for CASSGTSYTGELFF.

This clonotype was detected many times. This chain links TRBV12-3 or TRBV12-4 with TRBJ2-7; TRBD2 matches 8 bases. This CDR3 spans 14 amino acids. The junction had 3 bases not matched to a gene; V was cut back by 1 base and J by 4 bases. The CDR3 nucleotides read TGTGCCAGCAGTTTAGACGGGGGGGTTTACGAGCAGTACTTC. It codes for CASSLDGGVYEQYF.

This clonotype has a handful of counts. The V call is TRBV29-1, the J call TRBJ1-1; no clear D gene. Germline V CDR1 and CDR2: SQVTM, ANQGSEA. The CDR3 extends over 12 amino acids. V was shortened by 7 bases and J by 3 bases, with 12 bases between the two germline ends. CDR3 in DNA: TGCAGCGCGAGGACTGGAGACACTGAAGCTTTCTTT. The encoded protein is CSARTGDTEAFF.

V gene TRBV20-1 combines with J gene TRBJ2-1; D may be TRBD1 or TRBD2 (5 bases each). The germline gives CDR1 DFQATT, CDR2 SNEGSKA (reference sequence). Trimming removed 0 bases at V and 15 bases at J, with 15 bases between. The CDR3 covers 12 residues. The CDR3 DNA follows: TGCAGTGCTAGAGAAGGGACCCCCCCGACGTTCTTC. It translates to CSAREGTPPTFF.